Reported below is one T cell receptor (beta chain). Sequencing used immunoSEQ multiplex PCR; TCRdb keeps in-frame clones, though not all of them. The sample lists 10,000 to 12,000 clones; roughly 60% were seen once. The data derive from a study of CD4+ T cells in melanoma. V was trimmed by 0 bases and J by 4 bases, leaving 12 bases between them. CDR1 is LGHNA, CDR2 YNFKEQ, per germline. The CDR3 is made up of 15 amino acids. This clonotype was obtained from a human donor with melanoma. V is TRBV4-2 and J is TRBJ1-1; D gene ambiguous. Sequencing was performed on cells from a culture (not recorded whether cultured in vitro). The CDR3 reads CASSQDPYLGTEAFF. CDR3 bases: TGTGCCAGCAGCCAAGACCCTTATCTTGGCACTGAAGCTTTCTTT.